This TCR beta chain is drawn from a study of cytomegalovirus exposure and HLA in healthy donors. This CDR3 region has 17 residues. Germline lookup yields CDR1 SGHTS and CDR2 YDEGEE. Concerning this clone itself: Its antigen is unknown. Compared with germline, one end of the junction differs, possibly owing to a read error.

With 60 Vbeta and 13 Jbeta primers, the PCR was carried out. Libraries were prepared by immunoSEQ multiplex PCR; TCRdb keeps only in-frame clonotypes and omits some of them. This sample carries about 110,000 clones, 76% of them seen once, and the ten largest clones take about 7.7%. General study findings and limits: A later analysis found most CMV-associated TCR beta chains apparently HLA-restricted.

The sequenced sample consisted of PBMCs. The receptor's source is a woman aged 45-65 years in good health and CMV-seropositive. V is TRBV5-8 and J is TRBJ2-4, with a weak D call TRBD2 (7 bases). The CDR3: CASSPILGGGAKNSQYF. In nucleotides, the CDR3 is TGTGCCAGCAGCCCCATCTTGGGAGGGGGAGCCAAAAACAGTCAGTACTTC. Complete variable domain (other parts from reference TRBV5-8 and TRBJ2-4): EAGVTQSPTHLIKTRGQQATLRCSPISGHTSVYWYQQALGLGLQFLLWYDEGEERNRGNFPPRFSGRQFPNYSSELNVNALELEDSALYLCASSPILGGGAKNSQYFGAGTRLSVL.